This T cell receptor beta chain stems from a study of graft-versus-host responses after intestinal transplantation. Study in general: Multivisceral, liver-intestinal, or isolated intestinal grafts were transplanted into recipients. Anti-thymocyte globulin served as induction for all recipients, who then took tacrolimus and steroids for approximately three years.

Study-wide results and limits: High graft-versus-host to host-versus-graft clonal ratios were found in allografts of patients who had graft-donor T cell macrochimerism.

This CDR3 has 12 residues. The germline V and J ends were trimmed by 7 bases and 7 bases, with 11 bases remaining between them. Germline V gives CDR1 MNHEY, CDR2 SVGAGI. A remark on this clone: Its target is not known.

Clones were sequenced by immunoSEQ multiplex PCR, and TCRdb holds only the in-frame ones, with some missing. The sample has about 92,000 clones, about 89% seen once. The receptor was derived from a human donor who received an intestinal transplant. The material sequenced was unstimulated CD8+ T cells sorted from spleen or lymph node cells, taken before intestinal transplant. The chain couples TRBV6-5 to TRBJ2-1; no reliable D call. CDR3 bases: TGTGCCAGCACTGACCTTCGGAATGAGCAGTTCTTC. Translated: CASTDLRNEQFF.